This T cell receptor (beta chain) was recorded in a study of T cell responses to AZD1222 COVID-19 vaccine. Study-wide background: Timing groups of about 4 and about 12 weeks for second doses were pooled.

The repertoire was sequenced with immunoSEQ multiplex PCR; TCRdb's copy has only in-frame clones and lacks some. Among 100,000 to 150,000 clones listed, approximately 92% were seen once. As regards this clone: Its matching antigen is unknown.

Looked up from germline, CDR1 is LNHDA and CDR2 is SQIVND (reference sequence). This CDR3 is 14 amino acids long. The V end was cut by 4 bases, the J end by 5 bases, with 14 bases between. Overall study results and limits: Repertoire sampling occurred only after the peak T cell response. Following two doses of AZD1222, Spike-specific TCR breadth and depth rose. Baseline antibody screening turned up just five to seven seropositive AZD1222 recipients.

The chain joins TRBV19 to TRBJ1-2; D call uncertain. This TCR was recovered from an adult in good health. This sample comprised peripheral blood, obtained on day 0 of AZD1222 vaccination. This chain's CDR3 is CASSSTLGRYGYTF. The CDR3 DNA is TGTGCCAGTAGTAGTACCTTAGGGCGGTATGGCTACACCTTC.